This T cell receptor (beta chain) emerged from a study of blood T cell repertoires in COVID-19. Study as a whole: Donors in the United States, Italy and Spain gave samples during acute or convalescent COVID-19.

Trimming took 3 bases from V and 0 from J, leaving 9 bases between them. Per the germline V gene, CDR1 is LNHNV and CDR2 is YYDKDF (reference sequence). This CDR3 has 15 residues. Per the authors' pipeline: Reference gene primer amplification gave nucleated cell count estimates. Measured with immunoSEQ multiplex PCR; TCRdb has only the in-frame clones, and not every one. D and trimming were read from the DNA, whereas the V and J calls and clone size are those reported in that table. The repertoire has about 59,000 clones, about four fifths of them found once; the top ten carry approximately 3.5%. The genes are TRBV15 and TRBJ1-5, with no clear D. Specimen: peripheral blood. This clonotype was sampled from a woman at least 80 years old with acute or convalescent COVID-19. DNA of the CDR3: TGTGCCACCAGCAGCGAGGGCTTTAGCAATCAGCCCCAGCATTTT. Translated: CATSSEGFSNQPQHF. The full variable domain, in which reference TRBV15 and TRBJ1-5 provide the parts outside the CDR3, is DAMVIQNPRYQVTQFGKPVTLSCSQTLNHNVMYWYQQKSSQAPKLLFHYYDKDFNNEADTPDNFQSRRPNTSFCFLDIRSPGLGDTAMYLCATSSEGFSNQPQHFGDGTRLSIL.